The 12 T cell receptor beta chains listed next were all sequenced from one sample in a study of CD8+CD57+ T cells in acquired aplastic anemia. Using genomic DNA as the template, TCR beta VDJ and CDR3 profiling was carried out. TCRdb ran MiXCR on the reads and lists one entry per CDR3 protein. This sample yields roughly 300,000 distinct CDR3 sequences, of which roughly three fifths are seen a single time; less than 10% belongs to the top ten. The specimen sequenced was sorted CD4+, CD8+, or CD8+CD57+ T cells (not recorded which) from PBMCs. These TCRs come from a human donor with severe aplastic anemia or a healthy control (not recorded which).

V usage is TRBV11-3 and J usage is TRBJ2-3; D could derive from TRBD1 or TRBD2 (5 bases each). The germline gives CDR1 SGHNT, CDR2 YENEEA. The ends were cut back, 6 bases at V and 7 bases at J, with 14 bases in the middle. The CDR3 contains 13 residues. In DNA form, the CDR3 reads TGTGCCAGCAGAGGGGTCCCGGGATATACGCAGTATTTT. Translation gives CASRGVPGYTQYF.

The chain links TRBV24-1 to TRBJ2-2; 11 bases fit TRBD1. This CDR3 region has 16 residues. Trimming cost V 4 bases and J 6 bases; bases outside gene matches: 6. Germline CDR1 reads KGHDR; CDR2 reads SFDVKD. The CDR3 DNA reads as TGTGCCACCAGTGACCCAGGACAGGGGGCATCCGGGGAGCTGTTTTTT. It translates to CATSDPGQGASGELFF.

The table lists this clonotype with a few counts. The gene calls are TRBV20-1 and TRBJ2-7; D is uncertain. The V gene's germline CDR1 is DFQATT and CDR2 SNEGSKA (reference sequence). The V gene lost 1 base and the J gene lost 3 bases, with 10 bases spanning the gap. This CDR3 is built from 13 residues. The CDR3 DNA is TGCAGTGCTAGAGGGAGAACTTACTACGAGCAGTACTTC. Its translation is CSARGRTYYEQYF.

This clonotype has a count of ten or more. The chain links TRBV19 to TRBJ1-5; 8 bases agree with TRBD1. Germline-derived CDR1 and CDR2 are LNHDA and SQIVND (reference sequence). V gave up 6 bases and J gave up 9 bases; unmatched junction bases: 7. CDR3 length equals 13 residues. For the CDR3, the DNA is TGTGCCAGTAGGAGACAGGGGTCCGGGCCCCAGCATTTT. Translated: CASRRQGSGPQHF.

In its sample, this clonotype was seen many times. The rearrangement uses TRBV14 and TRBJ1-1; 11 bases are a match to TRBD1. The CDR3 is 16 residues long. From germline, CDR1 is SGHDN and CDR2 FVKESK. Unmatched junction bases numbered 9, after V lost 4 bases and J lost 5 bases. CDR3: CASSPRTGGLWTEAFF. The CDR3, as DNA: TGTGCCAGCAGCCCCCGGACAGGGGGCTTGTGGACTGAAGCTTTCTTT.

The chain couples TRBV9 to TRBJ1-6, with a weak D call TRBD1 (6 bases). CDR1 and CDR2 (germline): SGDLS, YYNGEE. The CDR3 is 13 amino acids. V lost 3 bases and J 8 bases, leaving 9 bases between the germline ends. As DNA, the CDR3 is TGTGCCAGCAGCGGGGAGGGGGATTCACCCCTCCACTTT. Residues: CASSGEGDSPLHF.

The chain uses TRBV7-3 and TRBJ1-5; TRBD1 is a possible D gene (6 bases). CDR3 size: 15 residues. Germline lookup yields CDR1 SGHTA and CDR2 FQGTGA. V lost 2 bases, J lost 4 bases, and 12 bases lay in between. The CDR3 here is CASSLDPGQNQPQHF. The CDR3 DNA reads as TGTGCCAGCAGCTTAGATCCGGGACAAAATCAGCCCCAGCATTTT.

On this clonotype itself: The junction differs from germline at one of its ends, possibly a read error. The chain has TRBV2 and TRBJ2-1; the match to TRBD1 covers 9 bases. This CDR3 contains 13 residues. CDR1 is SNHLY, CDR2 FYNNEI, per germline. The CDR3 bases are TGCGCCAGCAGTGACAGGGGGTACAATGAGCAGTTCTTC. Protein sequence: CASSDRGYNEQFF.

The chain uses TRBV20-1 and TRBJ2-7; no definite D call. The V and J ends lost 0 bases and 3 bases respectively, with 12 bases between them. The CDR3 runs to 14 residues. CDR1 and CDR2 from the germline V gene are DFQATT and SNEGSKA (reference sequence). CDR3 region: CSARDPAGSYEQYF. In DNA, the CDR3 is TGCAGTGCTAGAGACCCGGCCGGAAGCTACGAGCAGTACTTC.

The rearrangement links TRBV7-8 to TRBJ2-7, with unresolved D. Germline loops: CDR1 SGHVS, CDR2 FQNEAQ. Trimming took 2 bases from V and 5 from J, leaving 13 bases between them. There are 14 residues in the CDR3. The CDR3 loop is CASSLSGPRDEQYF. The CDR3 DNA reads TGTGCCAGCAGCTTATCAGGACCGCGTGACGAGCAGTACTTC.

This clonotype has more than one count but fewer than ten. This rearrangement joins TRBV7-6 to TRBJ2-7; 10 bases match TRBD1. The CDR3 is 16 residues long. J was trimmed by 6 bases and V by 5 bases; bases with no gene match: 13. The germline V gene has CDR1 SGHVS and CDR2 FNYEAQ. CDR3 in DNA: TGTGCCAGCAGCGCGGGCCGGGACAGGGGAGTGGGCGAGCAGTACTTC. It specifies CASSAGRDRGVGEQYF.

The chain is built from TRBV30 and TRBJ2-5, with unresolved D. This CDR3 has 13 residues. Germline assignment: CDR1 GTSNPN and CDR2 SVGIG (reference sequence). V lost 3 bases, J lost 2 bases, and 10 bases lay in between. The CDR3 DNA is TGTGCCTGGAGCGCAGACATTCAAGAGACCCAGTACTTC. This codes for CAWSADIQETQYF. The full variable domain, in which reference TRBV30 and TRBJ2-5 provide the parts outside the CDR3, is SQTIHQWPATLVQPVGSPLSLECTVEGTSNPNLYWYRQAAGRGLQLLFYSVGIGQISSEVPQNLSASRPQDRQFILSSKKLLLSDSGFYLCAWSADIQETQYFGPGTRLLVL.